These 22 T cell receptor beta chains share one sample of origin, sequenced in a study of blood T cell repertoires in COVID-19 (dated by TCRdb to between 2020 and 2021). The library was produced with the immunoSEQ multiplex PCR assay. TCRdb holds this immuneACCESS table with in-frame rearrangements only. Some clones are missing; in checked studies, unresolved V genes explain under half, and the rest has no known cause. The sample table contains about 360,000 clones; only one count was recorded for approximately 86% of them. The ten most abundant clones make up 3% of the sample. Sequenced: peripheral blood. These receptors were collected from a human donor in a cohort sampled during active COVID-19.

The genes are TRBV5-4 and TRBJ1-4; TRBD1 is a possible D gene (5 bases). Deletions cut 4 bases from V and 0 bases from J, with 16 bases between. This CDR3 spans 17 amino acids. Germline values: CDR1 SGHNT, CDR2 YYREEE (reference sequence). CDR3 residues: CASSPGLAGATNEKLFF. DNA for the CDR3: TGTGCCAGCAGCCCCGGCCTTGCGGGGGCAACTAATGAAAAACTGTTTTTT.

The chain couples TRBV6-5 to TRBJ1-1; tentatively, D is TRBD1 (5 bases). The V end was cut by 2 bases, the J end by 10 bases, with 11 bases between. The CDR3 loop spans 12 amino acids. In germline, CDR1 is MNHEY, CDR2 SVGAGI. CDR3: CASSYRGGRAFF. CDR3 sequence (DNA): TGTGCCAGCAGTTACAGGGGAGGGAGAGCTTTCTTT.

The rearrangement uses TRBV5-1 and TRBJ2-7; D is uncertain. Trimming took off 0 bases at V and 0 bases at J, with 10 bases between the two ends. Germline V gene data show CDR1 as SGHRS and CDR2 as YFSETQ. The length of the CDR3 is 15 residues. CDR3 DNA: TGCGCCAGCAGCTTGGTGGTTGAGAGCTCCTACGAGCAGTACTTC. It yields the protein CASSLVVESSYEQYF.

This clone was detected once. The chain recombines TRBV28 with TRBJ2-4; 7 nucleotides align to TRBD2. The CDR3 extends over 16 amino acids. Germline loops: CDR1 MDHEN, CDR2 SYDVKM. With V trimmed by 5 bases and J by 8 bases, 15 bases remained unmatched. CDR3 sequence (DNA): TGTGCCAGCAGTCCCCAGATCAGCGGTGCGGGAGACATTCAGTACTTC. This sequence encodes CASSPQISGAGDIQYF.

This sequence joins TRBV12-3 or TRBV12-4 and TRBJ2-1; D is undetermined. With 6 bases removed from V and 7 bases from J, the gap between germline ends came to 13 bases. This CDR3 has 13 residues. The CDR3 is CASSSSRRNEQFF. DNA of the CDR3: TGTGCCAGCAGCTCTAGTAGGCGGAATGAGCAGTTCTTC.

CDR3 residues: CASSVLAGTEAFF. DNA for the CDR3: TGTGCCAGCAGCGTCCTGGCGGGCACTGAAGCTTTCTTT. The gene calls are TRBV11-3 and TRBJ1-1; unclear D gene. Trimming shortened V by 5 bases and J by 4 bases, and 11 bases separated the two germline ends. The CDR3 has 13 amino acids. The germline CDR1 and CDR2 sequences are SGHNT and YENEEA.

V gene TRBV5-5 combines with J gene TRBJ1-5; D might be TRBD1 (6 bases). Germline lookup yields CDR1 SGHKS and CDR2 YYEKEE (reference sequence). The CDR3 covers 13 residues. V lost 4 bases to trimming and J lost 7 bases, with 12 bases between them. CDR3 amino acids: CASSREGGQPQHF. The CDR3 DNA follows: TGTGCCAGCAGCAGGGAGGGGGGCCAGCCCCAGCATTTT.

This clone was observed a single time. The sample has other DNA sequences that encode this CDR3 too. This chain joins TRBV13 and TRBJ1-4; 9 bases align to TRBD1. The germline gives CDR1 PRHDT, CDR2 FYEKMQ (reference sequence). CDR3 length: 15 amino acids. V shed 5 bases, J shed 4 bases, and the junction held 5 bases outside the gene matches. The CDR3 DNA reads TGTGCCAGCAGCCCATGGGGACAGGGTAATGAAAAACTGTTTTTT. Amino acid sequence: CASSPWGQGNEKLFF.

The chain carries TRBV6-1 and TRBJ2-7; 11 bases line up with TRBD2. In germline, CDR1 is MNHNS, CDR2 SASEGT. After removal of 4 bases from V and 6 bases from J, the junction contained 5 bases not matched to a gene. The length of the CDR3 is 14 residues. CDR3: CASSVAGGPIEQYF. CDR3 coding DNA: TGTGCCAGCAGTGTAGCGGGGGGGCCCATCGAGCAGTACTTC.

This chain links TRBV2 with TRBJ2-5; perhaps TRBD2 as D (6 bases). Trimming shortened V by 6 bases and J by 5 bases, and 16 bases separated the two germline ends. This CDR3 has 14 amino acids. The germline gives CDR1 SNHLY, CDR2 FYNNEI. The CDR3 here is CASSALGGLETQYF. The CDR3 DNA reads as TGTGCCAGCAGCGCCCTGGGGGGTTTGGAGACCCAGTACTTC.

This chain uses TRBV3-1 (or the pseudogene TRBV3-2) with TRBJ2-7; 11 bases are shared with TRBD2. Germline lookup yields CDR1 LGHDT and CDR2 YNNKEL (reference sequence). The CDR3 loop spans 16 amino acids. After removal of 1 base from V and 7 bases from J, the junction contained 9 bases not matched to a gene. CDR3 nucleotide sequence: TGTGCCAGCAGCCAAGGTCTCCTAGCGGGGGGAGTAGAGCAGTACTTC. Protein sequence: CASSQGLLAGGVEQYF.

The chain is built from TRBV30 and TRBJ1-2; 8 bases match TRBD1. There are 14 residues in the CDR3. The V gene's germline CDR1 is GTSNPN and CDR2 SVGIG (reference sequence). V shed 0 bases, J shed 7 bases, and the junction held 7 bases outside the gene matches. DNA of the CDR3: TGTGCCTGGAGTGTACATCAGGGGGCGAGTGGCTACACCTTC. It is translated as CAWSVHQGASGYTF.

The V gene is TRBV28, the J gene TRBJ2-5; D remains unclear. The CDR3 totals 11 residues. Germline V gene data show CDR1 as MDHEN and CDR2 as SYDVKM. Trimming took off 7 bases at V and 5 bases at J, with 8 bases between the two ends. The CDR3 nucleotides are TGTGCCAGCACTGCCCGGGAGACCCAGTACTTC. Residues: CASTARETQYF.

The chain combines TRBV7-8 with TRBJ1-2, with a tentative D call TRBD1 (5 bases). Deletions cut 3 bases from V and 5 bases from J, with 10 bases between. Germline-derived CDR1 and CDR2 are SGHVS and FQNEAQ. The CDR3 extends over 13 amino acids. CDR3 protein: CASSFGGRYGYTF. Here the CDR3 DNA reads TGTGCCAGCAGCTTCGGGGGAAGATATGGCTACACCTTC.

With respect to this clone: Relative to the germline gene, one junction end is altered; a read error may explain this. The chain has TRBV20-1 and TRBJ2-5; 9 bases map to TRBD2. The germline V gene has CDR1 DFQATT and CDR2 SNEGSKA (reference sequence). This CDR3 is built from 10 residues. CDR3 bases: TGCAGTGCTAGTGGGACTAGCCTTAACTTC. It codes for CSASGTSLNF.

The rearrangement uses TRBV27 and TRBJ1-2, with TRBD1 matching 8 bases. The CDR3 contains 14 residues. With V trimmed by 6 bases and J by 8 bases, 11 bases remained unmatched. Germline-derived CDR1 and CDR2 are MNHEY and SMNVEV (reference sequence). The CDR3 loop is CASRPAGTGRGYTF. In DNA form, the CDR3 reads TGTGCCAGCAGACCCGCCGGGACAGGTAGAGGCTACACCTTC.

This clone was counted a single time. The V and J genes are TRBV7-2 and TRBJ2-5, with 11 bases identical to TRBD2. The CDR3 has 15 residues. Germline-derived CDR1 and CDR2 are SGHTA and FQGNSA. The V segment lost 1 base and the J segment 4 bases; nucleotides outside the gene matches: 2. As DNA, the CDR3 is TGTGCCAGCAGCTTAGATGGGACTAGCGGAGAGACCCAGTACTTC. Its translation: CASSLDGTSGETQYF.

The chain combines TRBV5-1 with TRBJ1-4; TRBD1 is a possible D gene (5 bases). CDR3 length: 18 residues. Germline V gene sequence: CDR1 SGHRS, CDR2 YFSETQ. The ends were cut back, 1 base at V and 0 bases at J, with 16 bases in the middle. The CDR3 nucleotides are TGCGCCAGCAGCTTGAACCCCGGCGACAGTGCAACTAATGAAAAACTGTTTTTT. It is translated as CASSLNPGDSATNEKLFF.

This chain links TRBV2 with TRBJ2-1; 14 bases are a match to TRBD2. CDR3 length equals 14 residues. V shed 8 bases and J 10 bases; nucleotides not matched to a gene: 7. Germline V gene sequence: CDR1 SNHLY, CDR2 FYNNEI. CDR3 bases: TGTGCCAGCCGGCTAGGACTAGCGGGAGGCGAGCAGTTCTTC. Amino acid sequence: CASRLGLAGGEQFF.

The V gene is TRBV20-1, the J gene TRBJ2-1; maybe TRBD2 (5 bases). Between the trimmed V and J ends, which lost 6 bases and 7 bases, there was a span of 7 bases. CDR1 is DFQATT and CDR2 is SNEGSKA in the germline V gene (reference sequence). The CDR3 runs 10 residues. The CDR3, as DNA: TGCAGTGCCGGGGTAAATGAGCAGTTCTTC. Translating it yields CSAGVNEQFF.

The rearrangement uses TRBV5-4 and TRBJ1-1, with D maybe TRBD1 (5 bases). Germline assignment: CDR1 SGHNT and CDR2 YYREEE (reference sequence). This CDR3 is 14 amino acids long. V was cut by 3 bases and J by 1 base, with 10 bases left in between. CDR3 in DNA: TGTGCCAGCAGCTCCAGGGTAGGGAACACTGAAGCTTTCTTT. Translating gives CASSSRVGNTEAFF.

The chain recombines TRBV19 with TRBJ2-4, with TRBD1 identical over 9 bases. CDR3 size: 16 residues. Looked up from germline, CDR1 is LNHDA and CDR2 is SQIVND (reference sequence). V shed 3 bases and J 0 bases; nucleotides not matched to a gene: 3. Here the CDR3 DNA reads TGTGCCAGTAGTATCCTGACAGGGGGAGCCAAAAACATTCAGTACTTC. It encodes CASSILTGGAKNIQYF.